This section outlines one TCR beta chain sequence together with its context. Its antigen remains undetermined. One base away there is no much larger clone; base qualities are not given. This sample was taken from a study of blood T cell repertoires in COVID-19 (dated by TCRdb to the early 2020s). The study in broad terms: Collaborator samples came from the United States, Italy and Spain and covered acute and convalescent phases of COVID-19. Samples were obtained from the ongoing ImmuneRACE study (first 160 participants) and from 1,000 to 1,500 subjects provided by 6 global collaborators. Deeply sampled blood TCRbeta repertoires from subjects exposed to, actively infected with, or recovered from COVID-19 were included in the dataset. A freely available public database, intended as a resource for researchers studying the immune response to SARS-CoV-2, is where the repertoires were released. Where available, HLA class I and class II types were taken from metadata supplied by the sample provider and were not determined by assay-based typing. The prospective study material was composed of cDNA or gDNA derived from T cells, B-cell-depleted T cells, or PBMCs. The sample metadata nearly always contained a de-identified subject ID, COVID-19 status, age in years and sex. What the research found in general, with its limitations: How much clinical and demographic metadata was included differed by source and by participant, and the metadata was provided uncurated.

TCRbeta CDR3 regions were amplified from genomic DNA by means of the immunoSEQ Assay, a bias-controlled multiplex PCR. Turning to the authors' computational methods: The number of nucleated cells in each sample was estimated from the amplification of reference gene primers within the assay. To quantify the absolute abundance of each unique TCRbeta CDR3 rearrangement, sequence reads were collapsed and filtered. For each sample, productive Simpson clonality was calculated as the square root of Simpson's diversity index over productive rearrangements. TCRdb retrieved this table from immuneACCESS and kept in-frame rearrangements only. Not all clones are present; in checked studies, unresolved V genes account for under half, and no reason is known for the remainder. D and trimming were read from the DNA, whereas the V and J calls and clone size are those reported in that table. For this sample there are approximately 180,000 clones; around 89% appear just once. The ten most abundant clones make up approximately 4.4% of the sample.

The collaborating institutions used their own protocols to collect whole blood in K2EDTA tubes. For TCRbeta analysis, collaborators shipped samples in one of three forms: frozen whole blood, isolated PBMCs, or DNA extracted from either of those sample types. Sequencing used peripheral blood. The TCR sequence derives from a human donor in a cohort sampled during active COVID-19.

The CDR3 in this case is CASSLPKLLANQETQYF. The DNA sequence follows: TGTGCCAGCAGCTTACCCAAATTACTAGCGAACCAAGAGACCCAGTACTTC. The V and J genes are TRBV7-9 and TRBJ2-5, and 7 junction bases match TRBD2. V is cut back by 2 bases and J by 0 bases, with 9 bases in the junction unmatched. The CDR3 numbers 17 residues from cysteine through phenylalanine. The DNA shown is the 51-base CDR3, in frame from base 1. CDR1 and CDR2 are drawn from the germline V gene (reference sequence): SEHNR, FQNEAQ.